Here is one T cell receptor beta chain with its context. Its binding antigen is unknown. Per-base quality was not reported, and no clone a single base away is much larger than it. The entry originates in a study of blood T cell repertoires in COVID-19 (dated by TCRdb to about 2020). Background on the whole study: Collaborator samples came from the United States, Italy and Spain and covered acute and convalescent phases of COVID-19. Where HLA class I and class II types were available, the types were taken from metadata supplied by the sample provider, not from assay-based typing. Sample metadata almost always included a de-identified subject ID, COVID-19 status, age in years and sex. The dataset comprised deeply sampled blood TCRbeta repertoires from subjects exposed to, actively infected with, or recovered from COVID-19. Samples were obtained from the ongoing ImmuneRACE study (first 160 participants) and from 1,254 subjects provided by 6 global collaborators. The material from the prospective study consisted of cDNA or gDNA derived from T cells, B-cell-depleted T cells, or PBMCs. The repertoires were released in a freely available public database meant as a resource for research on the immune response to SARS-CoV-2.

Enrolling through a virtual design, the prospective study's participants ranged in age from roughly 18 to 90 years and lived across roughly 24 United States geographic areas. In the prospective study, cohorts were assigned on the basis of participant-reported clinical history obtained from a screening survey and a study questionnaire. Recovered participants in ImmuneRACE Cohort 3 were defined by two consecutive negative NP/OP PCR tests, clearance by a healthcare professional, or resolution of symptoms. Each participant in the prospective study had whole blood, serum and a nasopharyngeal or oropharyngeal swab collected by mobile phlebotomists. Over a 2-month period, participants in the prospective study had the option of providing additional blood draws and questionnaires. Blood samples from the prospective study were shipped frozen or at room temperature prior to DNA extraction. Points the paper makes about the study in general: The amount of clinical and demographic metadata varied by source and participant and was provided uncurated.

Including cysteine and phenylalanine, the CDR3 has 14 amino acids. Only the CDR3 DNA stays, 42 bases, in frame from base 1. V ends up 4 bases short and J 6 bases short, with an unmatched junction base count of 8. Taken from the germline V gene, the CDR1 and CDR2 loops are SNHLY and FYNNEI. TCRbeta CDR3 regions were amplified from genomic DNA by means of the immunoSEQ Assay, a bias-controlled multiplex PCR. In the authors' own workflow: The number of nucleated cells in each sample was estimated by amplification of reference gene primers within the assay. To quantify the absolute abundance of each unique TCRbeta CDR3 rearrangement, sequence reads were collapsed and filtered. For each sample, productive Simpson clonality was calculated as the square root of Simpson's diversity index across productive rearrangements. The source is immuneACCESS, and TCRdb retained only in-frame sequences with V and J called. Part of the clones is not carried over; for the studies checked, unresolved V genes explain less than half of this, and the remainder is unexplained. V, J and clone size are taken as reported in that table, and D and trimming were inferred from the DNA itself. Within this sample are roughly 250,000 clones, with approximately 86% of them counted one time only. The ten largest clonotypes hold under 2% of the sample.

Sequenced input: PBMCs or T cells enriched from blood (not recorded which). This TCR came from a woman in her forties or fifties who had recovered from COVID-19. Recombination joined TRBV2 with TRBJ1-2; TRBD1 agrees with 7 junctional bases. The DNA sequence is TGTGCCAGCAGTGCCCTACAACAGGGGAATGGCTACACCTTC. This gives the protein CASSALQQGNGYTF.